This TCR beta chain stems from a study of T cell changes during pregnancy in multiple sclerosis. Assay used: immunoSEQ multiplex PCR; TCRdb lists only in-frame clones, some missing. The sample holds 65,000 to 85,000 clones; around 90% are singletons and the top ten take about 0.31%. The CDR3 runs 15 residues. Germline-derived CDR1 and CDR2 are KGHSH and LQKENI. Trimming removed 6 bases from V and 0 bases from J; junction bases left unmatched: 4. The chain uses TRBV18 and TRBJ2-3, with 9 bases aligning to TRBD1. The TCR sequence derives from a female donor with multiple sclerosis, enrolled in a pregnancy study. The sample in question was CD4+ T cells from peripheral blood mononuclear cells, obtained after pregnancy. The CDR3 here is CASSRDRASTDTQYF. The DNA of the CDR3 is TGTGCCAGCTCCCGGGACAGGGCTAGCACAGATACGCAGTATTTT.